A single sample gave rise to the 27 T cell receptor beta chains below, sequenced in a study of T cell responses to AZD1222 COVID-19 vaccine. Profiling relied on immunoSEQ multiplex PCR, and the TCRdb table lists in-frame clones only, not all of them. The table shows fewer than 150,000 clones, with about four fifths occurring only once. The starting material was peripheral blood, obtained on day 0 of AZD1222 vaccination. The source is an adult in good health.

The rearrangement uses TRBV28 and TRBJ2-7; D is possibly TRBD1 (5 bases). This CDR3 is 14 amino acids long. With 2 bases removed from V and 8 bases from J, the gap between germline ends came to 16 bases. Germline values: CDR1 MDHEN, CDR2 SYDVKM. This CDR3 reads CASSLGSVQGKQYF. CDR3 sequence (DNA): TGTGCCAGCAGTTTAGGGTCGGTCCAGGGTAAGCAGTACTTC.

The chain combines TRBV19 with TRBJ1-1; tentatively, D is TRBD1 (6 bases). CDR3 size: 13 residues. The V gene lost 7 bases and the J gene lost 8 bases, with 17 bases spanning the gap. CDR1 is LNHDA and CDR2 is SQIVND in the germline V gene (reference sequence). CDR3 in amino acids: CASTGTPKTEAFF. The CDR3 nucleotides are TGTGCCAGTACCGGGACACCCAAGACCGAAGCTTTCTTT.

The CDR3 DNA follows: TGTGCCAGCAGCCAAGACACGGGACAGATGGGCTGGAAGCAGTACTTC. Amino acid sequence: CASSQDTGQMGWKQYF. The chain carries TRBV3-1 (or the pseudogene TRBV3-2) and TRBJ2-7; 7 nucleotides line up with TRBD1. Germline V gene lookup returns CDR1 LGHDT and CDR2 YNNKEL (reference sequence). This CDR3 contains 16 residues. Losses at the gene ends were 0 bases for V and 8 bases for J; bases not matched to a gene: 13.

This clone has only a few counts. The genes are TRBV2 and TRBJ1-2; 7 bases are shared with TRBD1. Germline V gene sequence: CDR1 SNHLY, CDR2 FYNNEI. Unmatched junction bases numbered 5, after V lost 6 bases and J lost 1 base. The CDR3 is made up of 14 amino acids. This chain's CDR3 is CASRGTADNYGYTF. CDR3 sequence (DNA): TGTGCCAGCAGGGGGACAGCTGATAACTATGGCTACACCTTC.

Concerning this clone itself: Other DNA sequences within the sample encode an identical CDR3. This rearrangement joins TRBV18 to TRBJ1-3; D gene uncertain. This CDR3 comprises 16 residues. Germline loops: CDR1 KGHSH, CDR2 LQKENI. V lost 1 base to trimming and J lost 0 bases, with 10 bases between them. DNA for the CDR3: TGTGCCAGCTCACCACTTCCAGAGAGCTCTGGAAACACCATATATTTT. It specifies CASSPLPESSGNTIYF.

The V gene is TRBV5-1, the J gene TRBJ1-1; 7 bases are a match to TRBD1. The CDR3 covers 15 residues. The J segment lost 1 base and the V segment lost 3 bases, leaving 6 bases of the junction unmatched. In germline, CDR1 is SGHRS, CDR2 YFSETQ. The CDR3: CASSSHTGANTEAFF. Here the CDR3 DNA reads TGCGCCAGCAGCTCACATACAGGGGCGAACACTGAAGCTTTCTTT.

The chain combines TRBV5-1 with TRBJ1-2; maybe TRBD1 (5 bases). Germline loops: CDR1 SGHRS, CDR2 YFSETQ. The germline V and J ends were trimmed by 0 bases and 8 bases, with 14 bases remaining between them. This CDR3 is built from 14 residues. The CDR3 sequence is CASSLGGDRSGYTF. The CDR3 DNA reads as TGCGCCAGCAGCTTGGGAGGGGACCGAAGCGGCTACACCTTC.

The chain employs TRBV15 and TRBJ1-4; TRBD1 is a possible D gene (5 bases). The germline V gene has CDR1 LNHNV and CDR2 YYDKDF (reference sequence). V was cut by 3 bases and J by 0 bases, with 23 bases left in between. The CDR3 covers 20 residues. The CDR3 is CATSRGRGSLRPATNEKLFF. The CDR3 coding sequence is TGTGCCACCAGCAGGGGAAGGGGATCACTAAGGCCCGCAACTAATGAAAAACTGTTTTTT.

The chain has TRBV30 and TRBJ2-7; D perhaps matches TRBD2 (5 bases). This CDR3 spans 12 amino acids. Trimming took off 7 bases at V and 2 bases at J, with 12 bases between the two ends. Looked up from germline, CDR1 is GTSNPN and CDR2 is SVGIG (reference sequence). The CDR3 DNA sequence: TGTGCCTCACATACCGGGACCTACGAGCAGTACTTC. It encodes CASHTGTYEQYF.

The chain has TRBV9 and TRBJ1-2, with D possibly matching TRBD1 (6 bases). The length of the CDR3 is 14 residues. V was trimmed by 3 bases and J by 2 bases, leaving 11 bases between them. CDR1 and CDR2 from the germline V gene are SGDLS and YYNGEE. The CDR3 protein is CASSAGASNYGYTF. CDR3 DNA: TGTGCCAGCAGCGCAGGGGCGTCCAACTATGGCTACACCTTC. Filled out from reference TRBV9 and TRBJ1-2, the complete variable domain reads DSGVTQTPKHLITATGQRVTLRCSPRSGDLSVYWYQQSLDQGLQFLIQYYNGEERAKGNILERFSAQQFPDLHSELNLSSLELGDSALYFCASSAGASNYGYTFGSGTRLTVV.

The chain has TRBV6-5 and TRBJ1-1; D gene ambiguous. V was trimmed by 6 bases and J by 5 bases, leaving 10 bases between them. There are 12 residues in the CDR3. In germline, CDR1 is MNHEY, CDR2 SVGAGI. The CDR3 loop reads CASSFAGTEAFF. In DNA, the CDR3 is TGTGCCAGCAGCTTCGCGGGGACTGAAGCTTTCTTT.

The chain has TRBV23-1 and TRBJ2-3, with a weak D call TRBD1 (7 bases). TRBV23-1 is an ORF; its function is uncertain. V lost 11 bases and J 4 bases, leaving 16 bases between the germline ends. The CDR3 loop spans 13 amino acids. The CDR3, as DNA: TGCGCCGCCCGGAGGGGGCGGGCAGATACGCAGTATTTT. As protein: CAARRGRADTQYF.

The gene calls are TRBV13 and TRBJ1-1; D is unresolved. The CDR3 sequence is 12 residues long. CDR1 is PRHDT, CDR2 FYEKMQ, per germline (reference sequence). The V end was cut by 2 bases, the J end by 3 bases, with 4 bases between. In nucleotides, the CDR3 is TGTGCCAGCAGCTTATTTGACACTGAAGCTTTCTTT. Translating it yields CASSLFDTEAFF. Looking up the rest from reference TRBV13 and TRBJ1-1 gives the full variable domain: AAGVIQSPRHLIKEKRETATLKCYPIPRHDTVYWYQQGPGQDPQFLISFYEKMQSDKGSIPDRFSAQQFSDYHSELNMSSLELGDSALYFCASSLFDTEAFFGQGTRLTVV.

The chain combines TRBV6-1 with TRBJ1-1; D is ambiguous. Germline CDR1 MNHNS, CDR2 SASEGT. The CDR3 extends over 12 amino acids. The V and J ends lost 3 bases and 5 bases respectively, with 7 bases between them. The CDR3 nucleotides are TGTGCCAGCAGTGATATAGGGACTGAAGCTTTCTTT. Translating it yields CASSDIGTEAFF.

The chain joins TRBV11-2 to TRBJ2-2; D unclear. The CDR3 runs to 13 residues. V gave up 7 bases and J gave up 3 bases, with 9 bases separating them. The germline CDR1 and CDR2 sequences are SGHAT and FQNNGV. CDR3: CASTPGYTGELFF. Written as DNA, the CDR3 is TGTGCCAGCACCCCCGGGTACACCGGGGAGCTGTTTTTT. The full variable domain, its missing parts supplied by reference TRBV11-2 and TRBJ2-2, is EAGVAQSPRYKIIEKRQSVAFWCNPISGHATLYWYQQILGQGPKLLIQFQNNGVVDDSQLPKDRFSAERLKGVDSTLKIQPAKLEDSAVYLCASTPGYTGELFFGEGSRLTVL.

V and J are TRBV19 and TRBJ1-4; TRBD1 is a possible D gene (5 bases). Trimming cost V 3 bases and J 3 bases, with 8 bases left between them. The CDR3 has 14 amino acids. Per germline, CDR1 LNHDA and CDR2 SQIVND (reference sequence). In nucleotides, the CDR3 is TGTGCCAGTAGTATGGGGCTAGCTAATGAAAAACTGTTTTTT. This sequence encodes CASSMGLANEKLFF.

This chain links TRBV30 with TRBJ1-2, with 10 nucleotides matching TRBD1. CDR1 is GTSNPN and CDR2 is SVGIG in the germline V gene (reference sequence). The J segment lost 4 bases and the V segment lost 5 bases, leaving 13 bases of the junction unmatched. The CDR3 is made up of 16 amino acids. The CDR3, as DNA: TGTGCCTGGGACGGGACAGGGGCCCCAAGGATCTATGGCTACACCTTC. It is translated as CAWDGTGAPRIYGYTF. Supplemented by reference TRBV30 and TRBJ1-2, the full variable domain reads SQTIHQWPATLVQPVGSPLSLECTVEGTSNPNLYWYRQAAGRGLQLLFYSVGIGQISSEVPQNLSASRPQDRQFILSSKKLLLSDSGFYLCAWDGTGAPRIYGYTFGSGTRLTVV.

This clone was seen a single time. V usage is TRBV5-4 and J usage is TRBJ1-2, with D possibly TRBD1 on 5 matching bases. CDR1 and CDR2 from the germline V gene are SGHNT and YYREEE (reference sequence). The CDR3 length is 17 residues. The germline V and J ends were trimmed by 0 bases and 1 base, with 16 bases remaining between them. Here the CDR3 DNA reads TGTGCCAGCAGCTTGGACGTAGGGGCCACTAGTAACTATGGCTACACCTTC. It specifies CASSLDVGATSNYGYTF.

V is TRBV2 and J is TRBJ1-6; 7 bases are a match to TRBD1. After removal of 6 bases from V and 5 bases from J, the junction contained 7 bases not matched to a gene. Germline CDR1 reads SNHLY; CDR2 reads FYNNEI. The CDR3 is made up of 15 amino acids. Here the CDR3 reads CASSLQGKDNSPLHF. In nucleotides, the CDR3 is TGTGCCAGCAGCCTACAGGGGAAGGATAATTCACCCCTCCACTTT.

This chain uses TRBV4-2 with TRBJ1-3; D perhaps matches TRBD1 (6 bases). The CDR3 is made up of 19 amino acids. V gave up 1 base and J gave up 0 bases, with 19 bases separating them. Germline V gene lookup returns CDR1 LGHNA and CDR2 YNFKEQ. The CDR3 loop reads CASSQVGGGRGSSGNTIYF. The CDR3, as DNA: TGTGCCAGCAGCCAAGTGGGCGGGGGGCGCGGGTCCTCTGGAAACACCATATATTTT.

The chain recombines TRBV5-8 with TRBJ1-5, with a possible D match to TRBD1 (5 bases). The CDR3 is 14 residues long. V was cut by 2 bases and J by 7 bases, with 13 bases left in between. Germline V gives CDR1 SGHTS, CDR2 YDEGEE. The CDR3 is CASSFSGTHQPQHF. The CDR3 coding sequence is TGTGCCAGCAGCTTTTCCGGGACGCACCAGCCCCAGCATTTT. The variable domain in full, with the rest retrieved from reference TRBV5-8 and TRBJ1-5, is EAGVTQSPTHLIKTRGQQATLRCSPISGHTSVYWYQQALGLGLQFLLWYDEGEERNRGNFPPRFSGRQFPNYSSELNVNALELEDSALYLCASSFSGTHQPQHFGDGTRLSIL.

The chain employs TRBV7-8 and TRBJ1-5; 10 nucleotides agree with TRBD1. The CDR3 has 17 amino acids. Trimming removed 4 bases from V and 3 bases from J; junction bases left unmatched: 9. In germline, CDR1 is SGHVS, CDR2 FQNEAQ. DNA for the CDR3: TGTGCCAGCAGCTCGAGGGGGACAGGGGAGGTCAATCAGCCCCAGCATTTT. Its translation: CASSSRGTGEVNQPQHF.

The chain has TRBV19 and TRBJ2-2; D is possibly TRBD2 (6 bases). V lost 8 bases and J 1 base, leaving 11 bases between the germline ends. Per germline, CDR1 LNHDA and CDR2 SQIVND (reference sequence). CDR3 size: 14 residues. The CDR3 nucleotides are TGTGCCAGTTGGGGACTCATGAACACCGGGGAGCTGTTTTTT. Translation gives CASWGLMNTGELFF.

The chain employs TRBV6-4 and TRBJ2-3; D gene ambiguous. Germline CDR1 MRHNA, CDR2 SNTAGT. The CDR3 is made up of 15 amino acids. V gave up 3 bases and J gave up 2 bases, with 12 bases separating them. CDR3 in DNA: TGTGCCAGCAGTGAACAATCAACCGACACAGATACGCAGTATTTT. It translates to CASSEQSTDTDTQYF.

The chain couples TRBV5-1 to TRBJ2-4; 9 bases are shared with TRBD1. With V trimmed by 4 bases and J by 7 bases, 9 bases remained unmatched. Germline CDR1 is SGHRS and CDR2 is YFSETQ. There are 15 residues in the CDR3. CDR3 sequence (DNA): TGCGCCAGCAGCCCATCGGGACAGGGTGGGAACATTCAGTACTTC. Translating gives CASSPSGQGGNIQYF.

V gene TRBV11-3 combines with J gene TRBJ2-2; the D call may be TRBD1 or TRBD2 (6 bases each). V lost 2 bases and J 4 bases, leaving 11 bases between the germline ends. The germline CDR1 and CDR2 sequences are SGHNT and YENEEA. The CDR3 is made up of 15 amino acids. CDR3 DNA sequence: TGTGCCAGCAGCTTAACGGGGGCATTCACCGGGGAGCTGTTTTTT. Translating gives CASSLTGAFTGELFF.

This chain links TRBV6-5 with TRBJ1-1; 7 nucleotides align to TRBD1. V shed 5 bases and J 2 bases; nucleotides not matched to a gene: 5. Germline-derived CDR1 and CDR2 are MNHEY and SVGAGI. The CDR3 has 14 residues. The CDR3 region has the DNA TGTGCCAGCAGTCTTCGACAGGGAAACACTGAAGCTTTCTTT. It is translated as CASSLRQGNTEAFF.